Sequencing of this T cell receptor beta chain was carried out in a study of OX40 agonist ivuxolimab in advanced cancers. The overall study: Participants averaged around 60 years of age (range roughly 20 to 90) and were around 85% male.

Study conclusions and caveats: Specificity for antigen went undetermined in the expanded peripheral T cells. Individuals who were partial responders at 0.1-3.0 mg/kg had clonal expansion that ranked among the lowest. CD4+ T cells averaged fewer expanded clones than CD8+ T cells.

As regards this clone: The antigen remains undetermined.

Repertoires were generated with immunoSEQ multiplex PCR, while TCRdb's copy carries only in-frame clones and drops some. The table includes 20,000 to 25,000 clones, 90% to 95% detected once. The CDR3 is made up of 15 amino acids. Losses at the gene ends were 5 bases for V and 2 bases for J; bases not matched to a gene: 7. Germline V gives CDR1 MNHEY, CDR2 SMNVEV (reference sequence). The receptor was isolated from an adult with an advanced solid tumor such as melanoma, head and neck, liver or kidney cancer. The chain has TRBV27 and TRBJ2-7; 9 bases match TRBD1. The sequenced sample was CD4+ or CD8+ T cells sorted from blood, obtained in a trial of the OX40 agonist ivuxolimab. CDR3 in DNA: TGTGCCAGCAGTAACCCGGGACAGGGTCCCTACGAGCAGTACTTC. Its translation is CASSNPGQGPYEQYF.